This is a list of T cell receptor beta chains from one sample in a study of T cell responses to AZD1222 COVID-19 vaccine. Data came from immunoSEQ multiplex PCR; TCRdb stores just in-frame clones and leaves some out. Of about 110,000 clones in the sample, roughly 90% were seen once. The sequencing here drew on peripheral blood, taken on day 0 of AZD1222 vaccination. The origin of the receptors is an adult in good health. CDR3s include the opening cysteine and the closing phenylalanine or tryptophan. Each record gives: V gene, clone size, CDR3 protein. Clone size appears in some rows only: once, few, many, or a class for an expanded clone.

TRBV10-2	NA	CASSEGAGVYGYTF
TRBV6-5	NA	CASRRTVDQPQHF
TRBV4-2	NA	CASSQDDGARQGYTF
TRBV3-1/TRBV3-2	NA	CASSQDGGFNTEAFF
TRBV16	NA	CASSDYRRAYEQYF
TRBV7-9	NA	CASSFRQGELDGYTF
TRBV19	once	CASSMRGVEKLFF
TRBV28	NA	CATHGSAQGQTQYF
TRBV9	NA	CASSVGGTASDTQYF
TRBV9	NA	CASSVAGLEGGNTEAFF
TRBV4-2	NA	CASSQEDRDQPQHF
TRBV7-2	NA	CASRRPEEGRTGELFF
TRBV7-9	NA	CASSSGGSTIYF
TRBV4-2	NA	CASSQDGSSGGITDTQYF
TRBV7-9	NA	CASTFYTQRNEKLFF
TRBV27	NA	CASSLSPSIGEQFF
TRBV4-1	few	CASSQDSGTRNF
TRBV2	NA	CASRTDRSTDTQYF
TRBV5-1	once	CASSPGQSTQTQYF
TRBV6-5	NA	CASRGVRGHEQFF
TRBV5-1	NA	CASSDGTGISYEQYF
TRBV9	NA	CASGRMNTGELFF
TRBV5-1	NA	CASSLAGGSGNTIYF
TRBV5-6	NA	CASSHGRGGFTGELFF
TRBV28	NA	CASRTVPYEQYF
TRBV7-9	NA	CASSRLAPQLGIF
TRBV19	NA	CASSIGGSPNTEAFF
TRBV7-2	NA	CASSLARGANIQYF
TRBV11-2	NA	CASSLNRDLSGYTF
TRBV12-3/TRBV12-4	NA	CASSFYNEQFF
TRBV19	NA	CASKETGYNSPLHF
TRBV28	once	CASSPRDRFSYEQYF
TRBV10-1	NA	CASSESIAVSYNEQFF
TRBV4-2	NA	CASSHQGTGNQPQHF
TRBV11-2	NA	CASNGLALSSYNEQFF
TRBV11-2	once	CASSPLRGQMNTEAFF
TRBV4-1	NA	CASNQGGTGEAFF
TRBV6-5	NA	CASSYRASGLDTQYF
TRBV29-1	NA	CSAGPLNTEAFF
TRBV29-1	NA	CSVAQEGNQPQHF
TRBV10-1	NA	CASSERANEQFF
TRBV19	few	CASSTTGRTEAFF
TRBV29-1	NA	CSVNSGRATDTQYF
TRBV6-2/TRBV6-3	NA	CASSYSQIIQYF
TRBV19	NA	CASTPTGTENTEAFF
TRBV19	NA	CASSIQGAKDTQYF
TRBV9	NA	CASSPGSSYEQYF
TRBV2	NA	CASLEERGAGQPQHF
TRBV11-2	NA	CASSFWGGTGELFF
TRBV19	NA	CASSTQVNYGYTF
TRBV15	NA	CATSRVENTEAFF
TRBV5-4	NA	CASRIRGSYGYTF
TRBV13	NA	CASSLEDTQYF
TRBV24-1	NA	CATSGSQETQYF